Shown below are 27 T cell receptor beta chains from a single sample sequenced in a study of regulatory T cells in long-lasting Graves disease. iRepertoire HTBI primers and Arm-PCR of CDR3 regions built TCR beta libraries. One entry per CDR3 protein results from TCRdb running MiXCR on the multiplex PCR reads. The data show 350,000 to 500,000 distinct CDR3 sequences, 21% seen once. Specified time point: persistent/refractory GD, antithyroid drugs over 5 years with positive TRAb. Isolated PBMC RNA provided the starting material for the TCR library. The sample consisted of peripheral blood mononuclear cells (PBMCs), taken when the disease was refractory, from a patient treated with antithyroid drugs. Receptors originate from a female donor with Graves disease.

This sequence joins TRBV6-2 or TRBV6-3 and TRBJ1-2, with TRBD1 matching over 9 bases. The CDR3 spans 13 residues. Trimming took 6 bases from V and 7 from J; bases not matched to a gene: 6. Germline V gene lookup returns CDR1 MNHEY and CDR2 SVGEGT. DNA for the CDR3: TGTGCCAGCAGCGGACAGGGGCGGTCTGGCTACACCTTC. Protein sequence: CASSGQGRSGYTF.

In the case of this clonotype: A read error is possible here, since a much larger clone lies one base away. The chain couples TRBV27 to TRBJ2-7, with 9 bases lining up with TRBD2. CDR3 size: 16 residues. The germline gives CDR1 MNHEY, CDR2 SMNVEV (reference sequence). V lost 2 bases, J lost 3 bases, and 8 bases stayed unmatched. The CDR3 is CASSLEGPAGGYEQYF. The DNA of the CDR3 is TGTGCCAGCAGTTTAGAGGGACCAGCGGGAGGCTACGAGCAGTACTTC.

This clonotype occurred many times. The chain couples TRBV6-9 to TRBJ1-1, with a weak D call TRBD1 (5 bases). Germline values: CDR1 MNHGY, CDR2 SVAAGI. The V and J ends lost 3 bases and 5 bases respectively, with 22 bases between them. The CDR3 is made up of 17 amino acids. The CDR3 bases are TGTGCCAGCAGTTACTTGAAGGGACGTGTTTCTGGGACTGAAGCTTTCTTT. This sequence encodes CASSYLKGRVSGTEAFF.

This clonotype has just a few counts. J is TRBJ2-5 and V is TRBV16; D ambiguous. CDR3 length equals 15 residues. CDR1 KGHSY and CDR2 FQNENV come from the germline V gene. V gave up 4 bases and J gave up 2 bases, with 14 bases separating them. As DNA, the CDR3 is TGTGCCAGCAGCCGTTCAGGACCTACACAAGAGACCCAGTACTTC. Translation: CASSRSGPTQETQYF.

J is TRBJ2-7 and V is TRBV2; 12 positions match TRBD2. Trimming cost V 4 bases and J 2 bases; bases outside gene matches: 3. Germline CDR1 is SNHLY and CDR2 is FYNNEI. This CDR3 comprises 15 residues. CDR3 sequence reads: CASSGTSGMAYEQYF. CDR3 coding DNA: TGTGCCAGCAGTGGGACTAGCGGGATGGCCTACGAGCAGTACTTC.

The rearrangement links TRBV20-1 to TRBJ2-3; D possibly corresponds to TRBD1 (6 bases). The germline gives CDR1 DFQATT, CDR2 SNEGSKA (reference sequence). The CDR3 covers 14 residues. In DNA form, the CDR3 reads TGCAAAGGCAAACAGGGTACCGTAGCAGATACGCAGTATTTT. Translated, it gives CKGKQGTVADTQYF.

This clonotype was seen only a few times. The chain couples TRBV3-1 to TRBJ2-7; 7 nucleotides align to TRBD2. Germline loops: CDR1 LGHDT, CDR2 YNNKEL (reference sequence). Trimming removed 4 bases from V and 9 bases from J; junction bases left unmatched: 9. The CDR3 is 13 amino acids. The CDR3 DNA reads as TGTGCCAGCAGCCCCATTGGGGGGGGAGGGCAGTACTTC. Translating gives CASSPIGGGGQYF.

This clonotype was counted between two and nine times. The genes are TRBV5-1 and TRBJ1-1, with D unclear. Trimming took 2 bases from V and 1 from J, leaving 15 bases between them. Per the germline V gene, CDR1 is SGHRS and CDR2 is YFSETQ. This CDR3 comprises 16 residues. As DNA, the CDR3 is TGCGCCAGCAGCTTCGGAGGTTGGAGCAAGAACACTGAAGCTTTCTTT. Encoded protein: CASSFGGWSKNTEAFF. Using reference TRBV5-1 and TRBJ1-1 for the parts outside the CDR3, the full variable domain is KAGVTQTPRYLIKTRGQQVTLSCSPISGHRSVSWYQQTPGQGLQFLFEYFSETQRNKGNFPGRFSGRQFSNSRSEMNVSTLELGDSALYLCASSFGGWSKNTEAFFGQGTRLTVV.

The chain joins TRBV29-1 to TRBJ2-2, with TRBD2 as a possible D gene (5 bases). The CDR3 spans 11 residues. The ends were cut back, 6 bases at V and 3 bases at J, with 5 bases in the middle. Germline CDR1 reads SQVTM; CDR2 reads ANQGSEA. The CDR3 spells CSVGDTGELFF. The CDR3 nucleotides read TGCAGCGTGGGAGACACCGGGGAGCTGTTTTTT.

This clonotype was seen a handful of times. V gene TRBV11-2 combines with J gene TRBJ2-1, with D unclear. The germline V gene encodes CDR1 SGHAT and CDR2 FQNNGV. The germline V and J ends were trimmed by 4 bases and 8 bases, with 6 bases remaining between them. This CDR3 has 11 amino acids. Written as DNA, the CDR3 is TGTGCCAGCAGCTCCCTGTATGAGCAGTTCTTC. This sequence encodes CASSSLYEQFF.

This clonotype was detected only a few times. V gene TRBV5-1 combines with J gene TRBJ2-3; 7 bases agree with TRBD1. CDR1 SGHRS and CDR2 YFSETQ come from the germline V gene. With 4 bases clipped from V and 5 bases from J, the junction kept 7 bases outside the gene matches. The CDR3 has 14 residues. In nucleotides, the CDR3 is TGCGCCAGCAGCCCAGGACAGGCGGGAGATACGCAGTATTTT. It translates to CASSPGQAGDTQYF.

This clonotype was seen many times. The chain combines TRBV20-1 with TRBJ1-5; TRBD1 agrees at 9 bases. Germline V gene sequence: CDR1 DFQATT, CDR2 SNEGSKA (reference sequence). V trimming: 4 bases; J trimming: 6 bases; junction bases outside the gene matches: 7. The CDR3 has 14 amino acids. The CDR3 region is CSANRQGVGQPQHF. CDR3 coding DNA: TGCAGTGCTAACAGACAGGGGGTCGGTCAGCCCCAGCATTTT.

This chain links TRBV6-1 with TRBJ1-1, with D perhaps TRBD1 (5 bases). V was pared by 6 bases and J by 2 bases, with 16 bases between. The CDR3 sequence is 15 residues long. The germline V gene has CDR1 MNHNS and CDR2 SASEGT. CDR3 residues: CASSPSGKGNTEAFF. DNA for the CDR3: TGTGCCAGCAGCCCATCAGGGAAGGGAAACACTGAAGCTTTCTTT.

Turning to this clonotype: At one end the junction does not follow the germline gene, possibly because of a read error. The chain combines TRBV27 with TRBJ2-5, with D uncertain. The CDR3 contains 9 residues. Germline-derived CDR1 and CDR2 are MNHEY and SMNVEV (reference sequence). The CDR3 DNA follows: TGTGCCAGGCAAGAGACCCGGTACTTC. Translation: CARQETRYF.

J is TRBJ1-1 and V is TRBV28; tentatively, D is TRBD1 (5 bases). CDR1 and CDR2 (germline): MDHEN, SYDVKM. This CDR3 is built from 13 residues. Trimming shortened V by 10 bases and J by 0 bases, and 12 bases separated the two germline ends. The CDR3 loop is CATQGVMNTEAFF. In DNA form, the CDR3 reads TGTGCCACCCAGGGAGTTATGAACACTGAAGCTTTCTTT.

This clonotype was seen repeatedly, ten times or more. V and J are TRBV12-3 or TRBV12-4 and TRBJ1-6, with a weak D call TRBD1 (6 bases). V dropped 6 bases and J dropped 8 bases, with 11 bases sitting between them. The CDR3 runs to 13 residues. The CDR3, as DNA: TGTGCCAGCAGCGGGGAGGGGGATTCACCCCTCCACTTT. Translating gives CASSGEGDSPLHF.

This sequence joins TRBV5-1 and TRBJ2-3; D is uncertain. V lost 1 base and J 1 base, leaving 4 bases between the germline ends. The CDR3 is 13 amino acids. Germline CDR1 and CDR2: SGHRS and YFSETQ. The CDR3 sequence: CASSLWGTDTQYF. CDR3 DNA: TGCGCCAGCAGCTTGTGGGGCACAGATACGCAGTATTTT.

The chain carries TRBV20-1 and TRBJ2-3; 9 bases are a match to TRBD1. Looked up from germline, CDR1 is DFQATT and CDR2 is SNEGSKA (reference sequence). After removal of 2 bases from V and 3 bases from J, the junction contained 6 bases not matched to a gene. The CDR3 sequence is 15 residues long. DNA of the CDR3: TGCAGTGCTAGAAACCCGGGACAGGGAACAGATACGCAGTATTTT. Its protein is CSARNPGQGTDTQYF.

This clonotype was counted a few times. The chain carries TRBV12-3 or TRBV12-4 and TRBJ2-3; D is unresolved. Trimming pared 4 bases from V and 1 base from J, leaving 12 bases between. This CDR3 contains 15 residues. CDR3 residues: CASSSEQSGTDTQYF. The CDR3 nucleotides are TGTGCCAGCAGTTCCGAACAAAGTGGCACAGATACGCAGTATTTT.

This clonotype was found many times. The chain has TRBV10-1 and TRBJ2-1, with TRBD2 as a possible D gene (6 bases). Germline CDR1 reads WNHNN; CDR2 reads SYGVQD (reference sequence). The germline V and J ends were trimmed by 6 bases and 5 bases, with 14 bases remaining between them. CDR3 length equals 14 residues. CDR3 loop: CASSAGPYDNEQFF. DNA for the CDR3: TGCGCCAGCAGCGCGGGACCCTATGACAATGAGCAGTTCTTC.

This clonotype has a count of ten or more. CDR3 sequence reads: CASSGWGAGELFF. CDR3 nucleotide sequence: TGTGCCAGCAGTGGTTGGGGTGCCGGGGAGCTGTTTTTT. The rearrangement uses TRBV2 and TRBJ2-2, with D uncertain. The length of the CDR3 is 13 residues. V shed 4 bases and J shed 6 bases, with 9 bases lying between them. The germline V gene encodes CDR1 SNHLY and CDR2 FYNNEI.

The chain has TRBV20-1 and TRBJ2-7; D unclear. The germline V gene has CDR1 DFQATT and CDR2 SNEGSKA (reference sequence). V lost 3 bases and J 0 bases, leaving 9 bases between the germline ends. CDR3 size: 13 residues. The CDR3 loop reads CSARRSPSYEQYF. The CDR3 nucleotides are TGCAGTGCTAGGCGTTCCCCCTCCTACGAGCAGTACTTC.

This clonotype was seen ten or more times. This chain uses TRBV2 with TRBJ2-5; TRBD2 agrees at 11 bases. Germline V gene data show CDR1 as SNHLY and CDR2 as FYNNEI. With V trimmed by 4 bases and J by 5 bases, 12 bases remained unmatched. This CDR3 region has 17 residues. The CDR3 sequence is CASSVGTSGEQRETQYF. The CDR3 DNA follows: TGTGCCAGCAGTGTCGGGACTAGCGGAGAACAACGCGAGACCCAGTACTTC. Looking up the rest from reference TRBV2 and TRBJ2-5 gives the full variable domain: EPEVTQTPSHQVTQMGQEVILRCVPISNHLYFYWYRQILGQKVEFLVSFYNNEISEKSEIFDDQFSVERPDGSNFTLKIRSTKLEDSAMYFCASSVGTSGEQRETQYFGPGTRLLVL.

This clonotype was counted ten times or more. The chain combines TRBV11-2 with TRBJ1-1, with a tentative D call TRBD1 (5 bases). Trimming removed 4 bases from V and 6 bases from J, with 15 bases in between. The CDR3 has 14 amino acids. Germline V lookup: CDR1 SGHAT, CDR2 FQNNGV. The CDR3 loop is CASSYRGSVAEAFF. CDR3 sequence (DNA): TGTGCCAGCAGCTATAGGGGTTCAGTGGCTGAAGCTTTCTTT.

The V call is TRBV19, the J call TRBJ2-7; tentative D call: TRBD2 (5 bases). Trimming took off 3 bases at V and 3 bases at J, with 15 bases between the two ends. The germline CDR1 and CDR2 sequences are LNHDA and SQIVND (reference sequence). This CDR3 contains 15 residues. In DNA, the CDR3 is TGTGCCAGTAGTATGGAAGACACGGGGAACTACGAGCAGTACTTC. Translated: CASSMEDTGNYEQYF.

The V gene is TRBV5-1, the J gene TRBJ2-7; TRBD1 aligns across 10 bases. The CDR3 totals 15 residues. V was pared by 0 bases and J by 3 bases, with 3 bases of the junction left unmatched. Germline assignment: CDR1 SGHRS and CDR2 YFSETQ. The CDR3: CASSLEGTGVYEQYF. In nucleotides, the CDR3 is TGCGCCAGCAGCTTGGAAGGGACAGGGGTCTACGAGCAGTACTTC.

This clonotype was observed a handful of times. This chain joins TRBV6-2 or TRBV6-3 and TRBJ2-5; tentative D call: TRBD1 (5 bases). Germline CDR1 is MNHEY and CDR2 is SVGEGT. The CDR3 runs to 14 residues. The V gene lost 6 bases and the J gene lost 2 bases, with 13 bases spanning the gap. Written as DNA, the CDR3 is TGTGCCAGCAGCCAGGGAAACCGTCAAGAGACCCAGTACTTC. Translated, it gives CASSQGNRQETQYF.